This passage covers 21 T cell receptor beta chains from one sample sequenced in a study of cytotoxic CD8 clonotypes in ibrutinib-treated CLL. Assay used: immunoSEQ multiplex PCR; TCRdb lists only in-frame clones, some missing. Seen here are tens of thousands of clones, around 84% observed once, and the top ten hold under 7%. The sample was PBMCs, taken before ibrutinib treatment. All receptors come from a human donor with chronic lymphocytic leukemia.

This rearrangement joins TRBV7-3 to TRBJ2-1; 11 positions agree with TRBD2. CDR1 is SGHTA, CDR2 FQGTGA, per germline. The CDR3 extends over 17 amino acids. J was trimmed by 12 bases and V by 1 base; bases with no gene match: 14. The DNA of the CDR3 is TGTGCCAGCAGCTTAAGGGGAGGGACTAGCGGCTCCGGTGGGCAGTTCTTC. Translating it yields CASSLRGGTSGSGGQFF. The complete variable domain, with remaining parts taken from reference TRBV7-3 and TRBJ2-1, reads GAGVSQTPSNKVTEKGKYVELRCDPISGHTALYWYRQSLGQGPEFLIYFQGTGAADDSGLPNDRFFAVRPEGSVSTLKIQRTERGDSAVYLCASSLRGGTSGSGGQFFGPGTRLTVL.

In nucleotides, the CDR3 is TGTGCCAGCAGCTTAAGGGTTCGTGGAGCGGATACTAACACCGGGGAGCTGTTTTTT. Residues: CASSLRVRGADTNTGELFF. The V and J genes are TRBV7-7 and TRBJ2-2, with a possible D match to TRBD2 (5 bases). Germline lookup yields CDR1 SSHAT and CDR2 FNYEAQ (reference sequence). Trimming removed 2 bases from V and 2 bases from J, with 21 bases in between. The CDR3 sequence is 19 residues long.

The chain joins TRBV5-1 to TRBJ2-4, with unresolved D. CDR3 length: 16 amino acids. V dropped 6 bases and J dropped 0 bases, with 16 bases sitting between them. CDR1 is SGHRS and CDR2 is YFSETQ in the germline V gene. CDR3 bases: TGCGCCAGCACCGTGGACGGACGGATAGCCAAAAACATTCAGTACTTC. Residues: CASTVDGRIAKNIQYF. The variable domain in full, with the rest retrieved from reference TRBV5-1 and TRBJ2-4, is KAGVTQTPRYLIKTRGQQVTLSCSPISGHRSVSWYQQTPGQGLQFLFEYFSETQRNKGNFPGRFSGRQFSNSRSEMNVSTLELGDSALYLCASTVDGRIAKNIQYFGAGTRLSVL.

The rearrangement links TRBV29-1 to TRBJ2-1; a weak D match, TRBD1 (6 bases). CDR3 length equals 11 residues. With 3 bases removed from V and 12 bases from J, the gap between germline ends came to 12 bases. Looked up from germline, CDR1 is SQVTM and CDR2 is ANQGSEA. In DNA, the CDR3 is TGCAGCGTTGACTCAGGGGAAATGCAGTTCTTC. Protein: CSVDSGEMQFF.

This sequence joins TRBV29-1 and TRBJ2-7; D might be TRBD2 (6 bases). Deletions cut 4 bases from V and 1 base from J, with 11 bases between. The CDR3 consists of 13 residues. The V gene's germline CDR1 is SQVTM and CDR2 ANQGSEA. The CDR3 sequence is CSVVVAESYEQYF. The DNA for the CDR3 is TGCAGCGTTGTGGTAGCGGAGTCCTACGAGCAGTACTTC.

The V call is TRBV5-1, the J call TRBJ2-1, with D possibly matching TRBD2 (5 bases). V was shortened by 5 bases and J by 0 bases, with 15 bases between the two germline ends. From germline, CDR1 is SGHRS and CDR2 YFSETQ. The CDR3 runs to 16 residues. CDR3 sequence (DNA): TGCGCCAGCAGTTCCCAGTTGAGCGGCTCCTACAATGAGCAGTTCTTC. Translating gives CASSSQLSGSYNEQFF.

V usage is TRBV6-6 and J usage is TRBJ1-1; D is ambiguous. The germline CDR1 and CDR2 sequences are MNHNY and SVGAGI (reference sequence). The CDR3 runs to 16 residues. V shed 6 bases and J shed 0 bases, with 17 bases lying between them. The CDR3 here is CASRKNSLPMNTEAFF. DNA for the CDR3: TGTGCCAGCAGGAAAAACAGCCTACCAATGAACACTGAAGCTTTCTTT.

The chain joins TRBV10-3 to TRBJ1-2, with a tentative D call TRBD1 (6 bases). V lost 2 bases and J 0 bases, leaving 16 bases between the germline ends. The V gene's germline CDR1 is ENHRY and CDR2 SYGVKD. This CDR3 region has 17 residues. The DNA of the CDR3 is TGTGCCATCAGTGAGAGGGGCCCGGGGGGCTCTAACTATGGCTACACCTTC. Encoded protein: CAISERGPGGSNYGYTF.

The chain recombines TRBV9 with TRBJ1-4; possibly TRBD1 for D (5 bases). This CDR3 spans 14 amino acids. The V gene's germline CDR1 is SGDLS and CDR2 YYNGEE. V was cut by 4 bases and J by 7 bases, with 14 bases left in between. CDR3 sequence: CASSNPGPLEKLFF. The DNA for the CDR3 is TGTGCCAGCAGCAACCCGGGACCACTTGAAAAACTGTTTTTT.

The V and J genes are TRBV6-5 and TRBJ2-1, with 9 nucleotides matching TRBD1. Germline trimming cut 3 bases from V and 5 bases from J; bases unmatched to any gene: 8. This CDR3 is built from 16 residues. From germline, CDR1 is MNHEY and CDR2 SVGAGI. The CDR3 loop is CASSYQSGTGHNEQFF. CDR3 coding DNA: TGTGCCAGCAGTTATCAGTCCGGGACAGGGCACAATGAGCAGTTCTTC.

The V and J genes are TRBV25-1 and TRBJ2-4, with D hard to call. Trimming took 3 bases from V and 3 from J, leaving 9 bases between them. Germline CDR1 and CDR2: MGHDK and SYGVNS. This CDR3 is built from 14 residues. Here the CDR3 reads CASSDPLGKNIQYF. In DNA, the CDR3 is TGTGCCAGCAGTGACCCCTTGGGCAAAAACATTCAGTACTTC.

V usage is TRBV29-1 and J usage is TRBJ1-2; TRBD1 matches 8 bases. The trim removed 7 bases at V and 6 bases at J, leaving 10 bases unmatched. Germline V gene data show CDR1 as SQVTM and CDR2 as ANQGSEA. The CDR3 spans 13 residues. CDR3 region: CSASRRGRDGYTF. CDR3 DNA: TGCAGCGCCTCCCGCAGGGGGCGGGATGGCTACACCTTC.

The chain employs TRBV11-3 and TRBJ2-7; TRBD2 aligns across 13 bases. The germline CDR1 and CDR2 sequences are SGHNT and YENEEA. Unmatched junction bases numbered 6, after V lost 5 bases and J lost 5 bases. CDR3 length equals 15 residues. The CDR3 here is CASSLGLAGTNEQYF. CDR3 in DNA: TGTGCCAGCAGCCTGGGACTAGCGGGAACAAACGAGCAGTACTTC.

The chain has TRBV7-2 and TRBJ1-5; 9 bases map to TRBD1. CDR3 size: 16 residues. V was pared by 4 bases and J by 3 bases, with 7 bases of the junction left unmatched. Per the germline V gene, CDR1 is SGHTA and CDR2 is FQGNSA. CDR3 coding DNA: TGTGCCAGCAGCTCGCGAACAGGGGGCATCAATCAGCCCCAGCATTTT. Its protein product is CASSSRTGGINQPQHF.

The V and J genes are TRBV2 and TRBJ1-3; no clear D gene. Germline V gives CDR1 SNHLY, CDR2 FYNNEI. V shed 3 bases and J shed 0 bases, with 6 bases lying between them. CDR3 length: 14 amino acids. The chain's CDR3 is CASSEVFSGNTIYF. The CDR3 DNA reads as TGTGCCAGCAGTGAGGTTTTCTCTGGAAACACCATATATTTT.

This clone was seen more than once but under ten times. The chain combines TRBV15 with TRBJ1-2; unclear D gene. Looked up from germline, CDR1 is LNHNV and CDR2 is YYDKDF (reference sequence). The CDR3 spans 14 residues. Between the trimmed V and J ends, which lost 0 bases and 8 bases, there was a span of 13 bases. As DNA, the CDR3 is TGTGCCACCAGCAGAGATCGCTCCCAAGAAGGCTACACCTTC. It is translated as CATSRDRSQEGYTF. The complete variable domain, with remaining parts taken from reference TRBV15 and TRBJ1-2, reads DAMVIQNPRYQVTQFGKPVTLSCSQTLNHNVMYWYQQKSSQAPKLLFHYYDKDFNNEADTPDNFQSRRPNTSFCFLDIRSPGLGDTAMYLCATSRDRSQEGYTFGSGTRLTVV.

V is TRBV13 and J is TRBJ2-2; 11 bases match TRBD2. The CDR3 extends over 16 amino acids. The germline V gene has CDR1 PRHDT and CDR2 FYEKMQ (reference sequence). Trimming cost V 6 bases and J 5 bases; bases outside gene matches: 8. CDR3 in amino acids: CASRRLAGGGTGELFF. For the CDR3, the DNA is TGTGCCAGCAGGCGGCTAGCGGGAGGAGGTACCGGGGAGCTGTTTTTT.

The chain has TRBV7-3 and TRBJ2-3; D could derive from TRBD1 or TRBD2 (5 bases each). CDR3 length: 17 amino acids. Germline V CDR1 and CDR2: SGHTA, FQGTGA. V gave up 2 bases and J gave up 0 bases, with 15 bases separating them. CDR3 sequence (DNA): TGTGCCAGCAGCTTATTACCGGGACCCCAAAGCACAGATACGCAGTATTTT. It yields the protein CASSLLPGPQSTDTQYF.

V usage is TRBV18 and J usage is TRBJ1-3; the match to TRBD1 covers 9 bases. This CDR3 is 17 amino acids long. The V gene's germline CDR1 is KGHSH and CDR2 LQKENI. V lost 6 bases to trimming and J lost 1 base; unmatched junction nucleotides: 10. CDR3 sequence reads: CASSPTGGSLSGNTIYF. DNA for the CDR3: TGTGCCAGCTCTCCAACAGGGGGCTCTCTGTCTGGAAACACCATATATTTT.

The chain has TRBV2 and TRBJ1-2; 10 nucleotides line up with TRBD1. The CDR3 loop spans 13 amino acids. Germline CDR1 is SNHLY and CDR2 is FYNNEI. V shed 6 bases and J 7 bases; nucleotides not matched to a gene: 5. The CDR3 loop is CASSEDRGVGYTF. In DNA form, the CDR3 reads TGTGCCAGCAGCGAGGACAGGGGGGTTGGCTACACCTTC.

The chain carries TRBV5-1 and TRBJ2-1, with TRBD2 matching over 8 bases. Germline assignment: CDR1 SGHRS and CDR2 YFSETQ. This CDR3 contains 14 residues. J was trimmed by 10 bases and V by 4 bases; bases with no gene match: 10. The CDR3 DNA sequence: TGCGCCAGCAGCACCGGGAGGGCCATTCTAGAGCAGTTCTTC. Its translation is CASSTGRAILEQFF.